Detailed here is one TCR beta chain. Antigen unknown. The V end was cut by 5 bases, the J end by 3 bases, with 17 bases between. The CDR3 extends over 17 amino acids. These data are taken from a study of identical twins. Study-wide findings and caveats: Invariant populations such as MAIT and iNKT cells could partly muddle zero-insertion analyses.

All donors comprised healthy Caucasians. A universal primer site was added by template switching, and unique molecular identifiers were carried by the cDNA. TCRdb processed the 5' RACE reads anew with MiXCR; each CDR3 protein has one entry. The sample includes 1.5 million to 2 million distinct CDR3 sequences, roughly 35% seen only once; the top ten take 0.25% to 0.3%. The rearrangement joins TRBV12-3 or TRBV12-4 to TRBJ1-6; D possibly corresponds to TRBD1 (5 bases). The receptor was isolated from a newborn girl in good health. The sequenced sample was cord blood. CDR3 sequence: CASSTGTPALYNSPLHF. DNA for the CDR3: TGTGCCAGCAGTACCGGGACCCCCGCGCTCTATAATTCACCCCTCCACTTT.